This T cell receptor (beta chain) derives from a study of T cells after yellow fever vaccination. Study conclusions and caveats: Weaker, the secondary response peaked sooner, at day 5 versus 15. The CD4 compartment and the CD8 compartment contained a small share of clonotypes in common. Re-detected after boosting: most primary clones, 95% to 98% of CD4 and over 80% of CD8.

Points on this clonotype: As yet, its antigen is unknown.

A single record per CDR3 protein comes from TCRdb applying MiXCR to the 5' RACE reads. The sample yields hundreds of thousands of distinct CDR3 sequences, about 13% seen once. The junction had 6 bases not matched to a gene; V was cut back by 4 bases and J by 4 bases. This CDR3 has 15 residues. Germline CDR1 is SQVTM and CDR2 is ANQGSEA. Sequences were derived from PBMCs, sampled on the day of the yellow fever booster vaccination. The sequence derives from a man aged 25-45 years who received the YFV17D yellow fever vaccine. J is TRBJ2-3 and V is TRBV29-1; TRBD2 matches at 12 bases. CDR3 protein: CSVVRLAGVADTQYF. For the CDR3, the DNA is TGCAGCGTTGTGAGACTAGCGGGAGTTGCAGATACGCAGTATTTT.